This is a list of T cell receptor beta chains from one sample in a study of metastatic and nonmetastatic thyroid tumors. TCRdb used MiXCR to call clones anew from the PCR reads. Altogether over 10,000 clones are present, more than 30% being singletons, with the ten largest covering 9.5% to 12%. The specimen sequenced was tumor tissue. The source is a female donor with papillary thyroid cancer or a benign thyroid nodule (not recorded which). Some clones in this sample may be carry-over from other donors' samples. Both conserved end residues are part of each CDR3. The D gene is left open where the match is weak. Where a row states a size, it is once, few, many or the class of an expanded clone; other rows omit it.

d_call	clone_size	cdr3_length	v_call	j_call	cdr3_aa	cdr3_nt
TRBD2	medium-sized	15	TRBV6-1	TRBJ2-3	CASRSSGGAVDTQYF	TGTGCCAGCAGATCTAGCGGGGGGGCCGTAGATACGCAGTATTTT
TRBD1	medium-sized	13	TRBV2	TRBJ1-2	CASSGTGNYGYTF	TGTGCCAGCAGTGGGACAGGGAACTATGGCTACACCTTC
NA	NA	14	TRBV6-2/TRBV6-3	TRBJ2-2	CASSSYYRTGELFF	TGTGCCAGCAGTTCCTACTACAGAACCGGGGAGCTTTTTTTT
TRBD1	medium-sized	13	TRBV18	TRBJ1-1	CASSQLDRGEAFF	TGTGCCAGCTCACAACTCGACAGGGGCGAAGCTTTCTTT
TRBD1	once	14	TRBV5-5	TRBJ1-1	CASSFEGQAIEAFF	TGTGCCAGCAGCTTTGAGGGACAGGCCATTGAAGCTTTCTTT
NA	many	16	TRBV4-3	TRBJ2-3	CASSQDRARPTDTQYF	TGCGCCAGCAGCCAAGATAGGGCGAGACCCACAGATACGCAGTATTTT
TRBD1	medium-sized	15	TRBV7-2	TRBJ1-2	CASSLGPGQGRGYTF	TGTGCCAGCAGCTTAGGGCCGGGACAGGGCAGGGGCTACACCTTC
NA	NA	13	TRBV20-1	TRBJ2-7	CSALRGHAYEQYF	TGCAGTGCACTACGAGGACACGCCTACGAGCAGTACTTC
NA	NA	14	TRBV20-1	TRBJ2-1	CSGGEISSYNEQFF	TGCAGTGGGGGGGAAATTAGCTCCTACAATGAGCAGTTCTTC
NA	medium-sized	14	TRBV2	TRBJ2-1	CASSGPNKGAKQFF	TGTGCCAGCAGTGGACCTAACAAGGGAGCCAAGCAGTTCTTC
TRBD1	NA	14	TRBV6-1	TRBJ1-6	CASSDDRGNSPLHF	TGTGCCAGCAGTGATGACAGGGGCAATTCACCCCTCCACTTT
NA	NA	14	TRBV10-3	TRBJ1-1	CAIRKTGPNTEAFF	TGTGCCATCAGGAAGACAGGCCCGAACACTGAAGCTTTCTTT
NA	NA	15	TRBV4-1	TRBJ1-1	CASSQVGRGSPEAFF	TGCGCCAGCAGCCAAGTCGGCAGGGGATCTCCTGAAGCTTTCTTT
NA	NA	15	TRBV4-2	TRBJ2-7	CASSQATGPGYEQYF	TGTGCCAGCAGCCAAGCCACGGGCCCTGGATACGAGCAGTACTTC
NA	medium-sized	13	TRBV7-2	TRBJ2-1	CASSFPPSLVQFF	TGTGCCAGCAGCTTCCCACCAAGCTTGGTGCAGTTCTTC
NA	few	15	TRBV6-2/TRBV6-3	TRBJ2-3	CASSHLSSSTYTQYF	TGTGCCAGCAGCCATCTCTCTAGCAGCACATATACTCAGTATTTT
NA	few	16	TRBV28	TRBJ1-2	CASSSLDFDRNYGYTF	TGTGCCAGCAGTTCCCTAGACTTCGACAGGAACTATGGCTACACCTTC
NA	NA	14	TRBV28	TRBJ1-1	CASSLTRRITEAFF	TGTGCCAGCAGTTTAACGCGCAGGATCACTGAAGCTTTCTTT
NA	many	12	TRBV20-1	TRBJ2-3	CSSSGSTDTQYF	TGCAGTAGTAGCGGCAGCACAGATACGCAGTATTTT
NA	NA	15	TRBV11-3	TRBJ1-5	CASSLGGGSNQPQHF	TGTGCCAGCAGCTTGGGGGGAGGAAGCAATCAGCCCCAGCATTTT
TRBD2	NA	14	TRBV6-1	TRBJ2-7	CASSDSGLEYEQYF	TGTGCCAGCAGTGACTCCGGACTAGAGTACGAGCAGTACTTC
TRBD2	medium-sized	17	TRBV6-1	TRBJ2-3	CASSEVGGWASTDTQYF	TGTGCCAGCAGTGAAGTGGGGGGGTGGGCAAGCACAGATACGCAGTATTTT
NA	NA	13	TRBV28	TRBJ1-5	CASVGGAEQPQHF	TGTGCCAGCGTGGGGGGGGCTGAACAGCCCCAGCATTTT
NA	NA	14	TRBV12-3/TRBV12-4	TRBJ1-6	CASSLVSGTAPLHF	TGTGCCAGCAGTTTGGTATCTGGGACGGCACCCCTCCACTTT
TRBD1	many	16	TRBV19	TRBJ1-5	CASMGSGQGKNQPQHF	TGTGCCAGTATGGGCTCGGGACAGGGAAAGAATCAGCCCCAGCATTTT
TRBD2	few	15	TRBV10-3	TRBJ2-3	CASGSGVANTDTQYF	TGTGCCAGTGGAAGCGGGGTGGCCAACACAGATACGCAGTATTTT
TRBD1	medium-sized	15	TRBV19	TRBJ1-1	CASRGRQGASIEAFF	TGTGCCAGTAGGGGGCGACAGGGGGCCTCTATTGAAGCTTTCTTT
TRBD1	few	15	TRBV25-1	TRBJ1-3	CASSEQGAMGNTIYF	TGTGCCAGCAGTGAACAGGGGGCAATGGGAAACACCATATATTTT
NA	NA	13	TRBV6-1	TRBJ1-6	CASRGRRDSPLHF	TGTGCCAGCAGGGGCCGAAGGGATTCACCCCTCCACTTT
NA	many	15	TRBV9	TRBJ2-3	CASSANAGGPDTQYF	TGTGCCAGCAGCGCTAATGCGGGTGGGCCAGATACGCAGTATTTT
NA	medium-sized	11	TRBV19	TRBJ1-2	CASSLFYGYTF	TGTGCCAGTAGTTTATTCTATGGCTACACCTTC
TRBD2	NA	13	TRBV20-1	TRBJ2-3	CSAGGASTDTQYF	TGCAGTGCCGGGGGGGCAAGCACAGATACGCAGTATTTT
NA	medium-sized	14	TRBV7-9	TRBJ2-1	CASSSGGQGDEQFF	TGTGCCAGCAGCTCCGGAGGGCAGGGCGATGAGCAGTTCTTC
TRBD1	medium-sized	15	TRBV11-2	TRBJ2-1	CASSAGTGSYNEQFF	TGTGCCAGCAGCGCCGGGACAGGCTCTTACAATGAGCAGTTCTTC
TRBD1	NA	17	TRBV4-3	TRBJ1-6	CASSQDLPTGNYSPLHF	TGCGCCAGCAGCCAAGATTTACCGACAGGGAACTATTCACCCCTCCACTTT
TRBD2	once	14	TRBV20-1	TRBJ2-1	CSASTSGAYNEQFF	TGCAGTGCTAGCACTAGCGGCGCCTACAATGAGCAGTTCTTC
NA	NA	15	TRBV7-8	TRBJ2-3	CASSNRGSGEDTQYF	TGTGCCAGCAGCAACAGGGGTAGCGGGGAGGATACGCAGTATTTT
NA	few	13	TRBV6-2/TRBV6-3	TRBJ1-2	CASRNVGDYGYTF	TGTGCCAGCAGAAACGTAGGGGACTATGGCTACACATTC
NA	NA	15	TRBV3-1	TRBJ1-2	CASSQESGGSHGYTF	TGTGCCAGCAGCCAAGAGAGTGGGGGGAGCCATGGCTACACCTTC
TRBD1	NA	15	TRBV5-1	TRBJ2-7	CASSLNSDRGGEQYF	TGCGCCAGCAGCTTGAACTCAGACAGGGGGGGTGAGCAGTACTTC
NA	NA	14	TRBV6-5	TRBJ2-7	CASSYSGPRNEQYF	TGTGCCAGCAGTTACTCTGGCCCAAGGAATGAGCAGTACTTC
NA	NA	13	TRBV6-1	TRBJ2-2	CASSHHRSGELFF	TGTGCCAGCAGTCATCACCGAAGCGGGGAGCTGTTTTTT
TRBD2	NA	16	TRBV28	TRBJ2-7	CASSRGLAGGPGEQYF	TGTGCCAGCAGTCGCGGACTAGCGGGAGGGCCGGGGGAGCAGTACTTC
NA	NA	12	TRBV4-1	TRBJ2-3	CASQGPWDTQYF	TGCGCCAGCCAGGGACCTTGGGATACGCAGTATTTT
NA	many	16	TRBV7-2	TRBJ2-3	CASSQTGTLSTDTQYF	TGTGCCAGCAGCCAGACCGGGACACTCAGCACAGATACGCAGTATTTT
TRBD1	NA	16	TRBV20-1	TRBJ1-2	CSAETAGTGDLWGYTF	TGCAGTGCTGAAACCGCCGGGACAGGGGACCTTTGGGGCTACACCTTC
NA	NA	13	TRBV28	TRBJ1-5	CASSTGIHQPQHF	TGTGCCAGCAGTACAGGGATACATCAGCCCCAGCATTTT
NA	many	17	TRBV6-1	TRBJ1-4	CASSDRARVHSNEKLFF	TGTGCCAGCAGTGACCGGGCGAGGGTTCATTCTAATGAAAAACTGTTTTTT
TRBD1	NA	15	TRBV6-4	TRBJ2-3	CVSRGILSCTDTQYF	TGTGTCAGCAGGGGGATTCTCTCCTGTACAGATACGCAGTATTTT
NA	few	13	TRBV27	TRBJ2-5	CASSLSLQETQYF	TGTGCCAGCAGTTTATCACTTCAAGAGACCCAGTACTTC
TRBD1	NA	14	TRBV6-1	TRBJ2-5	CSSRDTGGLETQYF	TGTTCCAGCAGAGATACAGGGGGCCTTGAGACCCAGTACTTC
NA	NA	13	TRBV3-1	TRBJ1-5	CASRGTDGAPQHF	TGTGCCAGCAGAGGCACGGATGGTGCGCCCCAGCATTTT
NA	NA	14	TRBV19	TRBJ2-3	CAGSLDMGTDTQYF	TGTGCCGGTAGCCTAGACATGGGAACAGATACGCAGTATTTT
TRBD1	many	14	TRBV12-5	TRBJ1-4	CASGFGTANEKLFF	TGTGCTAGTGGTTTCGGGACAGCTAATGAAAAACTGTTTTTT
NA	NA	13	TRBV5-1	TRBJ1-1	CASSLDRALEAFF	TGCGCCAGCAGCTTGGACAGGGCTCTTGAAGCTTTCTTT
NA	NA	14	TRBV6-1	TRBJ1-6	CASSANSYNSPLHF	TGTGCCAGCAGTGCCAACTCCTATAATTCACCCCTCCACTTT
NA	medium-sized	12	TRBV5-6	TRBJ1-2	CASSLGGPGYTF	TGTGCCAGCAGCTTGGGGGGCCCGGGCTACACCTTC
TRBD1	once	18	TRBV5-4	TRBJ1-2	CASSLRQRQGAEDYGYTF	TGTGCCAGCAGCTTAAGGCAGAGACAGGGGGCTGAGGACTATGGCTACACCTTC
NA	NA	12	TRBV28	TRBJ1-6	CASSPFASPLHF	TGTGCCAGCAGTCCCTTCGCTTCACCCCTCCACTTT